The 31 T cell receptor beta chains below were found in one sample sequenced in a study of spatial heterogeneity in lung cancer. As to time point: sample taken at primary tumor resection. MiXCR, run by TCRdb on the 5' RACE reads, gives a single entry per CDR3 protein. The data show about 92,000 distinct CDR3 sequences, around 12% seen once. The sample was PBMCs, taken at surgery. These receptors were obtained from a male donor with early-stage non-small cell lung cancer.

This clonotype was found many times. This chain joins TRBV10-3 and TRBJ2-6; 9 nucleotides line up with TRBD2. CDR1 and CDR2 (germline): ENHRY, SYGVKD. The CDR3 runs 14 residues. The trim removed 3 bases at V and 16 bases at J, leaving 10 bases unmatched. CDR3 DNA: TGTGCCATCAGTGAAGGGACTAGCAACTGGGGACTGACTTTC. The encoded protein is CAISEGTSNWGLTF.

The gene calls are TRBV2 and TRBJ2-3, with D tentatively TRBD1 or TRBD2 (5 bases each). The V gene's germline CDR1 is SNHLY and CDR2 FYNNEI. V dropped 5 bases and J dropped 1 base, with 10 bases sitting between them. The length of the CDR3 is 14 residues. The CDR3 nucleotides are TGTGCCAGCAGTTGGGACCGTCGCACAGATACGCAGTATTTT. Translation: CASSWDRRTDTQYF.

This clonotype was counted many times. The chain carries TRBV29-1 and TRBJ2-2, with D maybe TRBD1 (5 bases). The germline gives CDR1 SQVTM, CDR2 ANQGSEA. This CDR3 has 12 amino acids. The ends were cut back, 7 bases at V and 5 bases at J, with 11 bases in the middle. This CDR3 reads CSGAGFTGELFF. The CDR3 DNA is TGCAGCGGCGCAGGGTTTACCGGGGAGCTGTTTTTT.

This chain uses TRBV5-6 with TRBJ2-7; a weak D match, TRBD2 (6 bases). Trimming stripped 4 bases from V and 4 bases from J, with 21 bases between. The CDR3 sequence is 16 residues long. Germline V CDR1 and CDR2: SGHDT, YYEEEE. CDR3 in amino acids: CASSGLGWASVYEQYF. The CDR3 nucleotides read TGTGCCAGCAGCGGATTGGGATGGGCTAGCGTGTACGAGCAGTACTTC.

This clonotype was observed a handful of times. CDR3 amino acids: CASNPPGVGASGYTF. DNA for the CDR3: TGTGCCAGCAACCCCCCCGGGGTGGGGGCAAGTGGCTACACCTTC. The V gene is TRBV28, the J gene TRBJ1-2; D may be TRBD1 (6 bases). Trimming removed 7 bases from V and 7 bases from J, with 22 bases in between. Germline lookup yields CDR1 MDHEN and CDR2 SYDVKM. The CDR3 consists of 15 residues.

The rearrangement uses TRBV3-1 and TRBJ2-2, with unresolved D. CDR1 is LGHDT, CDR2 YNNKEL, per germline (reference sequence). This CDR3 contains 15 residues. The V gene lost 0 bases and the J gene lost 6 bases, with 11 bases spanning the gap. CDR3 nucleotide sequence: TGTGCCAGCAGCCAAGAGTGGGCTAGGGCCGGGGAGCTGTTTTTT. Its translation is CASSQEWARAGELFF.

The J gene is TRBJ2-3, the V gene TRBV15; D remains unclear. Germline loops: CDR1 LNHNV, CDR2 YYDKDF (reference sequence). This CDR3 has 12 residues. V lost 1 base, J lost 6 bases, and 5 bases lay in between. The CDR3 region has the DNA TGTGCCACCAGCAGAGTGTGGGATACGCAGTATTTT. It is translated as CATSRVWDTQYF.

This clonotype was recorded at least ten times. This chain connects TRBV4-1 to TRBJ2-5; TRBD1 aligns across 9 bases. Germline-derived CDR1 and CDR2 are MGHRA and YSYEKL. The CDR3 is made up of 17 amino acids. Trimming removed 3 bases from V and 4 bases from J; junction bases left unmatched: 12. The CDR3 spells CASSHQTGGYGRETQYF. DNA of the CDR3: TGCGCCAGCAGCCACCAAACAGGGGGCTATGGACGAGAGACCCAGTACTTC.

This chain joins TRBV6-5 and TRBJ2-5; D is uncertain. Germline values: CDR1 MNHEY, CDR2 SVGAGI. The V and J ends lost 8 bases and 5 bases respectively, with 21 bases between them. The CDR3 sequence is 15 residues long. The chain's CDR3 is CASSKTPKWKETQYF. CDR3 nucleotide sequence: TGTGCCAGCTCAAAGACCCCAAAGTGGAAGGAGACCCAGTACTTC.

This clonotype was seen a handful of times. The rearrangement uses TRBV27 and TRBJ2-7; tentative D call: TRBD1 (8 bases). V dropped 5 bases and J dropped 3 bases, with 23 bases sitting between them. Germline V gives CDR1 MNHEY, CDR2 SMNVEV (reference sequence). The CDR3 sequence is 17 residues long. CDR3 amino acids: CASSADRGRLADYEQYF. The CDR3 nucleotides are TGTGCCAGCAGTGCCGACAGGGGTCGGCTAGCGGACTACGAGCAGTACTTC.

Comments on this clonotype: A single base separates this from a much larger clone, so it may be a read error. The chain links TRBV28 to TRBJ2-3, with D possibly TRBD1 on 5 matching bases. Looked up from germline, CDR1 is MDHEN and CDR2 is SYDVKM. This CDR3 has 12 residues. V dropped 7 bases and J dropped 5 bases, with 10 bases sitting between them. The CDR3 spells CASKGNRDTQYF. DNA for the CDR3: TGTGCCAGCAAGGGGAACAGAGATACGCAGTATTTT.

This clonotype was seen more than once but under ten times. V usage is TRBV29-1 and J usage is TRBJ2-5; D might be TRBD1 (6 bases). Germline assignment: CDR1 SQVTM and CDR2 ANQGSEA. There are 14 residues in the CDR3. V lost 5 bases, J lost 1 base, and 14 bases lay in between. For the CDR3, the DNA is TGCAGCGTTCTAATTTGGACAGCCCAAGAGACCCAGTACTTC. Its protein product is CSVLIWTAQETQYF.

This clonotype has a count of ten or more. This sequence joins TRBV28 and TRBJ1-5; D possibly corresponds to TRBD1 (6 bases). Trimming left V 3 bases short and J 2 bases short, with 11 bases between. This CDR3 comprises 15 residues. Germline values: CDR1 MDHEN, CDR2 SYDVKM. The CDR3 loop is CASSLIRGGNQPQHF. The DNA of the CDR3 is TGTGCCAGCAGTTTGATCAGGGGAGGCAATCAGCCCCAGCATTTT.

The chain carries TRBV24-1 and TRBJ2-5, with 11 bases lining up with TRBD1. The germline gives CDR1 KGHDR, CDR2 SFDVKD. This CDR3 contains 16 residues. J gave up 5 bases and V 6 bases, and 10 bases lay outside the gene matches. The CDR3: CATSNPGQGAAETQYF. The DNA of the CDR3 is TGTGCCACCAGTAACCCCGGACAGGGGGCAGCGGAGACCCAGTACTTC.

In its sample, this clonotype was seen many times. The chain joins TRBV4-3 to TRBJ2-5; TRBD1 matches 8 bases. Unmatched junction bases numbered 9, after V lost 4 bases and J lost 5 bases. In germline, CDR1 is LGHNA, CDR2 YSLEER. This CDR3 is built from 15 residues. The CDR3 is CASSPGQGLGETQYF. CDR3 bases: TGCGCCAGCAGCCCCGGACAGGGTCTGGGGGAGACCCAGTACTTC.

This clonotype was recorded at least ten times. This chain uses TRBV28 with TRBJ1-3, with no clear D. The germline V and J ends were trimmed by 4 bases and 3 bases, with 16 bases remaining between them. The CDR3 is 16 residues long. Germline CDR1 and CDR2: MDHEN and SYDVKM. The CDR3 is CASSSAGSIFGNTIYF. The CDR3 nucleotides read TGTGCCAGCAGTTCTGCCGGGTCTATCTTTGGAAACACCATATATTTT.

This clonotype was counted only a few times. The chain joins TRBV7-8 to TRBJ1-1; weak D call: TRBD1 (6 bases). Trimming cost V 3 bases and J 4 bases, with 18 bases left between them. The germline V gene has CDR1 SGHVS and CDR2 FQNEAQ. This CDR3 contains 16 residues. CDR3 DNA: TGTGCCAGCAGCTTGAGTGGGGGGGCGGGAGCCACTGAAGCTTTCTTT. It is translated as CASSLSGGAGATEAFF.

This clonotype was found a few times. In DNA form, the CDR3 reads TGTGCCAGCAAAACAGGGATTGATTCACCCCTCCACTTT. It yields the protein CASKTGIDSPLHF. J is TRBJ1-6 and V is TRBV2, with a weak D call TRBD1 (6 bases). The CDR3 sequence is 13 residues long. The V gene's germline CDR1 is SNHLY and CDR2 FYNNEI. The V gene lost 7 bases and the J gene lost 8 bases, with 12 bases spanning the gap.

The sample holds one count of this clonotype. V is TRBV20-1 and J is TRBJ1-1; 8 bases agree with TRBD1. CDR3 length: 15 residues. Germline assignment: CDR1 DFQATT and CDR2 SNEGSKA (reference sequence). The V and J ends lost 0 bases and 4 bases, in that order; junction bases with no gene match: 7. The CDR3 region is CSARDPNRGSTEAFF. CDR3 sequence (DNA): TGCAGTGCTAGAGATCCTAACAGGGGGAGCACTGAAGCTTTCTTT.

V and J are TRBV5-1 and TRBJ2-7, with 10 bases matching TRBD2. Losses at the gene ends were 4 bases for V and 4 bases for J; bases not matched to a gene: 14. Germline assignment: CDR1 SGHRS and CDR2 YFSETQ. The CDR3 runs to 17 residues. The CDR3 loop is CASSPGASGSIGYEQYF. As DNA, the CDR3 is TGCGCCAGCAGCCCTGGGGCTAGCGGGAGTATCGGGTACGAGCAGTACTTC.

The rearrangement joins TRBV7-6 to TRBJ2-7; 10 nucleotides align to TRBD2. Looked up from germline, CDR1 is SGHVS and CDR2 is FNYEAQ. This CDR3 contains 15 residues. The trim removed 5 bases at V and 5 bases at J, leaving 9 bases unmatched. CDR3 loop: CASSQKAGGLDEQYF. The CDR3 coding sequence is TGTGCCAGCAGCCAAAAAGCGGGAGGGCTCGACGAGCAGTACTTC.

This clonotype has at least ten counts. The chain combines TRBV7-3 with TRBJ2-5, with 7 bases lining up with TRBD1. CDR3 length: 14 amino acids. Germline assignment: CDR1 SGHTA and CDR2 FQGTGA. Trimming took 5 bases from V and 0 from J; bases not matched to a gene: 3. CDR3 DNA: TGTGCCAGCAGCCCCGGACAGGACCAAGAGACCCAGTACTTC. Protein: CASSPGQDQETQYF.

The chain carries TRBV7-3 and TRBJ2-1; no clear D. Germline CDR1 and CDR2: SGHTA and FQGTGA. This CDR3 is built from 15 residues. Trimming pared 5 bases from V and 7 bases from J, leaving 18 bases between. Written as DNA, the CDR3 is TGTGCCAGCAGCCAACCCGGAACTCCTCGTAATGAGCAGTTCTTC. Translation: CASSQPGTPRNEQFF.

This clonotype has more than one count but fewer than ten. V gene TRBV6-5 combines with J gene TRBJ2-7; TRBD2 might be the D (5 bases). CDR1 and CDR2 (germline): MNHEY, SVGAGI. The CDR3 consists of 14 residues. The V end lost 0 bases, the J end lost 6 bases, and 12 bases lay between the germline ends. Here the CDR3 reads CASSYSPLALEQYF. Here the CDR3 DNA reads TGTGCCAGCAGTTACTCCCCCCTAGCCCTCGAGCAGTACTTC.

A note on this clonotype: A read error may produce the germline difference seen at one junction end. The V gene is TRBV7-7, the J gene TRBJ2-2; D is unclear. From germline, CDR1 is SSHAT and CDR2 FNYEAQ (reference sequence). The CDR3 has 13 residues. The DNA for the CDR3 is TGTGCTAGCAGCTTCACAGACACCGGGGAGCTGTTTTTT. Protein sequence: CASSFTDTGELFF. The whole variable domain, filled in from reference TRBV7-7 and TRBJ2-2, reads GAGVSQSPRYKVTKRGQDVTLRCDPISSHATLYWYQQALGQGPEFLTYFNYEAQPDKSGLPSDRFSAERPEGSISTLTIQRTEQRDSAMYRCASSFTDTGELFFGEGSRLTVL.

This clonotype was observed a handful of times. The rearrangement links TRBV10-3 to TRBJ2-1; D possibly corresponds to TRBD2 (6 bases). CDR1 and CDR2 (germline): ENHRY, SYGVKD. The CDR3 consists of 12 residues. V gave up 4 bases and J gave up 6 bases, with 7 bases separating them. The CDR3 DNA follows: TGTGCCATCAGTGCGACTAGCAATGAGCAGTTCTTC. It specifies CAISATSNEQFF.

This clonotype was observed a few times. This chain uses TRBV10-3 with TRBJ2-5; 8 nucleotides match TRBD1. The CDR3 contains 16 residues. J gave up 1 base and V 4 bases, and 8 bases lay outside the gene matches. Per the germline V gene, CDR1 is ENHRY and CDR2 is SYGVKD. CDR3 nucleotides: TGTGCCATCAGTGGTGGGACAGGAGTTAGCCAAGAGACCCAGTACTTC. Translated: CAISGGTGVSQETQYF.

This clonotype was counted at least ten times. This chain uses TRBV10-3 with TRBJ2-2; no firm D call. V lost 7 bases and J lost 1, with 4 bases in between. The CDR3 extends over 12 amino acids. CDR1 ENHRY and CDR2 SYGVKD come from the germline V gene. The DNA for the CDR3 is TGTGCCATCACAGAGAACACCGGGGAGCTGTTTTTT. It codes for CAITENTGELFF.

The chain carries TRBV29-1 and TRBJ2-2, with 8 bases matching TRBD1. Trimming removed 6 bases from V and 1 base from J; junction bases left unmatched: 4. The CDR3 extends over 14 amino acids. Germline CDR1 SQVTM, CDR2 ANQGSEA. CDR3 DNA sequence: TGCAGCGTGACAGGGGAAAAGAACACCGGGGAGCTGTTTTTT. This sequence encodes CSVTGEKNTGELFF.

This clonotype has just a few counts. The chain links TRBV7-8 to TRBJ1-4; tentative D call: TRBD1 (5 bases). V lost 0 bases and J 8 bases, leaving 13 bases between the germline ends. The CDR3 spans 15 residues. The germline CDR1 and CDR2 sequences are SGHVS and FQNEAQ. The CDR3 nucleotides read TGTGCCAGCAGCTTAGCGGGGACCTTCGACGAAAAACTGTTTTTT. Protein: CASSLAGTFDEKLFF.

This clonotype has more than one count but fewer than ten. The genes are TRBV12-3 or TRBV12-4 and TRBJ2-7; the match to TRBD2 covers 11 bases. Losses at the gene ends were 5 bases for V and 6 bases for J; bases not matched to a gene: 3. The CDR3 extends over 13 amino acids. The CDR3 is CASSALAGGEQYF. The CDR3 DNA reads as TGTGCCAGCAGTGCCCTAGCGGGAGGCGAGCAGTACTTC.